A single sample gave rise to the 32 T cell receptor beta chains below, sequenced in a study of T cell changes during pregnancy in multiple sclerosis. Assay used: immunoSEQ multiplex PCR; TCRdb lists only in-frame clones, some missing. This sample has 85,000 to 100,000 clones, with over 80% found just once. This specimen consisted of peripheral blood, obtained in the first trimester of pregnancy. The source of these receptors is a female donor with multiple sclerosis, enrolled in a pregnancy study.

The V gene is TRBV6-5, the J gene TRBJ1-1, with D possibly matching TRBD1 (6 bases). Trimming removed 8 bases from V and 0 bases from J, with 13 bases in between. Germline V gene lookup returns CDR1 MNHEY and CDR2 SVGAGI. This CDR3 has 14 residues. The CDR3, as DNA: TGTGCCAGCCAGGGGTGGGGTATGAACACTGAAGCTTTCTTT. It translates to CASQGWGMNTEAFF.

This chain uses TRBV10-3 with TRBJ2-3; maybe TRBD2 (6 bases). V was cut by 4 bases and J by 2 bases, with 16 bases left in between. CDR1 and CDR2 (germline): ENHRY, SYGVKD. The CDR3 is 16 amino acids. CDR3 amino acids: CAISGDSGVHTDTQYF. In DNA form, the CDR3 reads TGTGCCATCAGTGGAGACTCGGGAGTACACACAGATACGCAGTATTTT.

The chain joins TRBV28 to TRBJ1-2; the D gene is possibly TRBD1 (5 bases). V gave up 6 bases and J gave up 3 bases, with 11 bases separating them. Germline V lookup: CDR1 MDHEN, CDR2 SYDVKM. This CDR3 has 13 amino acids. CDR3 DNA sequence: TGTGCCAGCAGCGACAGCGCTGACTATGGCTACACCTTC. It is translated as CASSDSADYGYTF.

The CDR3 DNA is TGTGCCAGCAGCAGGTACAGGTCTGAAGCTTTCTTT. This translates into CASSRYRSEAFF. The chain links TRBV5-6 to TRBJ1-1, with D possibly being TRBD1 (5 bases). The CDR3 spans 12 residues. Germline V CDR1 and CDR2: SGHDT, YYEEEE. Trimming shortened V by 4 bases and J by 6 bases, and 10 bases separated the two germline ends.

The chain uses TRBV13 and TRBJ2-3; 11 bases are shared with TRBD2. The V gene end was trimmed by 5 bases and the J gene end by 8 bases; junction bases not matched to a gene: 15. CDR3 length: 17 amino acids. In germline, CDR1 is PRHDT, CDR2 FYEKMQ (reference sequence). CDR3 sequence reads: CASSPRGTSGDRSTQYF. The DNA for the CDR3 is TGTGCCAGCAGCCCAAGAGGGACTAGCGGCGACAGGAGTACGCAGTATTTT.

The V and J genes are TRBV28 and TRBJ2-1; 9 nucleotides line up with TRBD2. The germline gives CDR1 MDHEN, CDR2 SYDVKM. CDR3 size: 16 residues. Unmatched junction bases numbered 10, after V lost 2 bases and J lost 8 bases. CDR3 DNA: TGTGCCAGCAGTTTAGAAACCGGGACTAGCATCTATGAGCAGTTCTTC. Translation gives CASSLETGTSIYEQFF. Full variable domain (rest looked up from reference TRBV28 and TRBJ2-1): DVKVTQSSRYLVKRTGEKVFLECVQDMDHENMFWYRQDPGLGLRLIYFSYDVKMKEKGDIPEGYSVSREKKERFSLILESASTNQTSMYLCASSLETGTSIYEQFFGPGTRLTVL.

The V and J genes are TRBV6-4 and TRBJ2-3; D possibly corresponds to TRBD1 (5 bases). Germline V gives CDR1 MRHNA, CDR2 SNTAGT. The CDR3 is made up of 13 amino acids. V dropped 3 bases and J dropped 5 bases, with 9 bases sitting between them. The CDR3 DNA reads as TGTGCCAGCAGTGAACAAAGGGGAGATACGCAGTATTTT. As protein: CASSEQRGDTQYF.

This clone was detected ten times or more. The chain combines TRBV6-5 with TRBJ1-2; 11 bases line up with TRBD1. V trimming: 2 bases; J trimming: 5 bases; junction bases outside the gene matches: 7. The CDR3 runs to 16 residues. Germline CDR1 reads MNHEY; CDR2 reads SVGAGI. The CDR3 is CASSYVRTGGGYGYTF. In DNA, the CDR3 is TGTGCCAGCAGTTACGTAAGGACAGGGGGCGGTTATGGCTACACCTTC.

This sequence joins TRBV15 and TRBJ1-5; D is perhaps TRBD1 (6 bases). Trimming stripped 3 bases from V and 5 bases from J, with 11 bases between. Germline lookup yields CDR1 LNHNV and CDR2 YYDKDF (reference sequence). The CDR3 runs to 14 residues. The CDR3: CATSRDSSYQPQHF. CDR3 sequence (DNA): TGTGCCACCAGCAGGGACAGTTCCTATCAGCCCCAGCATTTT.

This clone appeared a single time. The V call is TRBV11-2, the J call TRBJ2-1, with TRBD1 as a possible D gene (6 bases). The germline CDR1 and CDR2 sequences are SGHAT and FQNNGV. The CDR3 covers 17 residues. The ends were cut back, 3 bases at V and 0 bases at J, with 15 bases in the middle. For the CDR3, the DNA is TGTGCCAGCAGCTTTCGGACAGCCGATAGCTCCTACAATGAGCAGTTCTTC. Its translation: CASSFRTADSSYNEQFF.

CDR3 bases: TGTGCCAGCAGTTTGGGACTAGCGGGAGGAACAGATACGCAGTATTTT. Its protein is CASSLGLAGGTDTQYF. The gene calls are TRBV28 and TRBJ2-3; 15 nucleotides match TRBD2. The CDR3 has 16 amino acids. V was clipped by 3 bases and J by 3 bases; unmatched bases: 1. Germline CDR1 and CDR2: MDHEN and SYDVKM.

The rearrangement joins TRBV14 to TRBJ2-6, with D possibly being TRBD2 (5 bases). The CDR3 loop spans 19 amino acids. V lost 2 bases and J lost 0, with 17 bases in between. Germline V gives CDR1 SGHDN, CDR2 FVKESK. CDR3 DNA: TGTGCCAGCAGCCAAAGGAGGCGGACCCGGGACTCTGGGGCCAACGTCCTGACTTTC. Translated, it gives CASSQRRRTRDSGANVLTF.

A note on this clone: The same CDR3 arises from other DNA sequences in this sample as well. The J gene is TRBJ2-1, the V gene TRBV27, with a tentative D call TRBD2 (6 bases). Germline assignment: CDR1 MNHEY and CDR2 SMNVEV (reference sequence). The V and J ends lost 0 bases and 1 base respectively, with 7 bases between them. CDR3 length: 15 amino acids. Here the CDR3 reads CASSLSGSSYNEQFF. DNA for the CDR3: TGTGCCAGCAGTTTATCCGGGAGTTCCTACAATGAGCAGTTCTTC.

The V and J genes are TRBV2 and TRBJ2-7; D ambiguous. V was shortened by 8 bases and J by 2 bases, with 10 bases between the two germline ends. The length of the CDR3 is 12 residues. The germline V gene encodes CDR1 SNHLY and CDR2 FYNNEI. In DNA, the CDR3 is TGTGCCAGCCTGCAGTTCCCCTACGAGCAGTACTTC. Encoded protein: CASLQFPYEQYF.

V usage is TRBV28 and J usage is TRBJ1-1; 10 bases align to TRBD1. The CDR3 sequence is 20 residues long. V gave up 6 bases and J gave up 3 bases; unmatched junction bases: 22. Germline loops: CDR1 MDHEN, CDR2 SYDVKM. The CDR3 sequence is CASRTTTGGLQRWADTEAFF. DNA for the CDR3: TGTGCCAGCAGGACAACGACAGGGGGCCTGCAACGTTGGGCAGACACTGAAGCTTTCTTT.

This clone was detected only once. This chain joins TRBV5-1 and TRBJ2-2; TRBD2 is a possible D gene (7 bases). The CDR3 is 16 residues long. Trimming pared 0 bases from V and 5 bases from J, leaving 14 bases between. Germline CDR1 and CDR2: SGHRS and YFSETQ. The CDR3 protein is CASSLAAGARTGELFF. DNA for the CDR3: TGCGCCAGCAGCTTGGCCGCGGGGGCGCGGACCGGGGAGCTGTTTTTT.

Here the CDR3 DNA reads TGTGCCAGCAGCCAAAAGCGGAGGGACGAGCAGTACTTC. Translated, it gives CASSQKRRDEQYF. The rearrangement links TRBV14 to TRBJ2-7, with D maybe TRBD2 (6 bases). Trimming took off 2 bases at V and 5 bases at J, with 10 bases between the two ends. CDR1 is SGHDN, CDR2 FVKESK, per germline. This CDR3 has 13 residues.

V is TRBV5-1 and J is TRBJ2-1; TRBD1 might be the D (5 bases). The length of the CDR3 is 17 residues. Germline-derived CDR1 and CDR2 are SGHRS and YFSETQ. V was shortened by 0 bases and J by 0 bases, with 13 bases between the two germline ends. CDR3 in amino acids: CASSLGRAQSSYNEQFF. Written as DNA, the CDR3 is TGCGCCAGCAGCTTGGGCAGGGCGCAAAGCTCCTACAATGAGCAGTTCTTC.

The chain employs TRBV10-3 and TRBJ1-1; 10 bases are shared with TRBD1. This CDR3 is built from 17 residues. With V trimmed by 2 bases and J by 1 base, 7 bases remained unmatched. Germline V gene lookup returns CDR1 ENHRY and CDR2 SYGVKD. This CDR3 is CAISEVTGGAGNTEAFF. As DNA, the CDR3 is TGTGCCATCAGTGAGGTGACAGGGGGCGCGGGGAACACTGAAGCTTTCTTT.

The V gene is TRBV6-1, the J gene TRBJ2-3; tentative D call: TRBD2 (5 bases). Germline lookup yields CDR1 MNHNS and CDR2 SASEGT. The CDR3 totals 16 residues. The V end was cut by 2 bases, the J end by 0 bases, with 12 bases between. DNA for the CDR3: TGTGCCAGCAGTGAACTGTGGACTTCTAGCACAGATACGCAGTATTTT. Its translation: CASSELWTSSTDTQYF.

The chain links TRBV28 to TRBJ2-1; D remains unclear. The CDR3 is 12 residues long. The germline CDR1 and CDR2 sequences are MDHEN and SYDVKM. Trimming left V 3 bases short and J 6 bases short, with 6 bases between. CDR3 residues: CASSFYSNEQFF. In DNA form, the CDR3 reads TGTGCCAGCAGTTTTTACTCCAATGAGCAGTTCTTC.

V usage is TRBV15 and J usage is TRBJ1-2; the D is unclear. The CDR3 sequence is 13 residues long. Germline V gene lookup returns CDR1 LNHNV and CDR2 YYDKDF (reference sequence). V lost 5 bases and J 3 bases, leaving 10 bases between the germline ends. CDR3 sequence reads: CATSFGGDYGYTF. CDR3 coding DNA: TGTGCCACCAGCTTTGGCGGCGACTATGGCTACACCTTC.

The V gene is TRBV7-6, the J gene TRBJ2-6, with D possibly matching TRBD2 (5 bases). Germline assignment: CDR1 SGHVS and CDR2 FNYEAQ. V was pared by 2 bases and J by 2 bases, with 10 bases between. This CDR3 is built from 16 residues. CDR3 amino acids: CASSLPLGAGANVLTF. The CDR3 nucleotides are TGTGCCAGCAGCTTACCGCTCGGGGCTGGGGCCAACGTCCTGACTTTC.

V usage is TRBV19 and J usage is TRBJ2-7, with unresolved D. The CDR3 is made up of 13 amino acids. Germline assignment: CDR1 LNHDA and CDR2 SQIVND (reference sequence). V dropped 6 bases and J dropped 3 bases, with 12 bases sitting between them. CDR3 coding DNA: TGTGCCAGTAGCCGTCTTTACAGCTACGAGCAGTACTTC. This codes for CASSRLYSYEQYF.

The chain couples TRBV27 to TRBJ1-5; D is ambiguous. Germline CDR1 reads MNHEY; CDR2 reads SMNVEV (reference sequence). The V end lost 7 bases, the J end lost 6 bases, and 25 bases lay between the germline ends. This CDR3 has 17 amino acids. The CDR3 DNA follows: TGTGCCAGCAATCCCCCCCCGCGCCCCGGGGTTAGTCAGCCCCAGCATTTT. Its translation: CASNPPPRPGVSQPQHF.

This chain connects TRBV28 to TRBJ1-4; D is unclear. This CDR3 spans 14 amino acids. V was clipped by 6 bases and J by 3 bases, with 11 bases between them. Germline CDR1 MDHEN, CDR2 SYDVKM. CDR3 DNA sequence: TGTGCCAGCAGGTCAGGTTCAGCTAATGAAAAACTGTTTTTT. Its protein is CASRSGSANEKLFF.

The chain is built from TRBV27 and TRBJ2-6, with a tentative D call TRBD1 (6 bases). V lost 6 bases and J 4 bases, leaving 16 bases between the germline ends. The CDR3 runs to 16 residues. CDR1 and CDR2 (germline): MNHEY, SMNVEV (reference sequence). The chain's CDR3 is CASSQGGGEGANVLTF. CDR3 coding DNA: TGTGCCAGCAGCCAAGGTGGGGGCGAGGGGGCCAACGTCCTGACTTTC.

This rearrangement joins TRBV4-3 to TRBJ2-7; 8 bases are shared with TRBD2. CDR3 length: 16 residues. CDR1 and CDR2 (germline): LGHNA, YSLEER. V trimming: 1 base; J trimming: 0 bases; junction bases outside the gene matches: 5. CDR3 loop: CASSQGAAGGSYEQYF. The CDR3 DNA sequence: TGCGCCAGCAGCCAAGGGGCGGCGGGAGGCTCCTACGAGCAGTACTTC.

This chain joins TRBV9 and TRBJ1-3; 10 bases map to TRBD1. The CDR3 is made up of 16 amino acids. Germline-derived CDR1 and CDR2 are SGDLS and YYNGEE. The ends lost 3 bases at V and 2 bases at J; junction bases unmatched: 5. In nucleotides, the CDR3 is TGTGCCAGCAGCGGTCCCGGGACAGGGGCTGGAAACACCATATATTTT. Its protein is CASSGPGTGAGNTIYF.

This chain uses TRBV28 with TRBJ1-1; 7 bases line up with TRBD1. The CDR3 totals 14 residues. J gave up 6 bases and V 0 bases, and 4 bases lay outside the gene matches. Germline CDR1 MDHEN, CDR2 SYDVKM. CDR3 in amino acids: CASSLWQGGPEAFF. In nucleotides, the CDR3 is TGTGCCAGCAGTTTATGGCAAGGGGGCCCTGAAGCTTTCTTT.

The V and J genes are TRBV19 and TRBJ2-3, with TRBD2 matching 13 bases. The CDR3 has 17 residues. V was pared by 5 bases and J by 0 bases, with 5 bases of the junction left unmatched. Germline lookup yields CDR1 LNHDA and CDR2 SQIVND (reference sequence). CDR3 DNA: TGTGCCAGTAGTTCGGGACTAGCGGGAATTAGCACAGATACGCAGTATTTT. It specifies CASSSGLAGISTDTQYF.

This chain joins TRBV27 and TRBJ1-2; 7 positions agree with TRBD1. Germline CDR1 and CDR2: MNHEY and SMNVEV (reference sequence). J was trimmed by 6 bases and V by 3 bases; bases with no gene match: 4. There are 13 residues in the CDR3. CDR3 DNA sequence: TGTGCCAGCAGTTTCTACAGGGGACATGGCTACACCTTC. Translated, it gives CASSFYRGHGYTF.